These 14 T cell receptor beta chains were all obtained from the same sample, sequenced in a study of chemoradiotherapy in HPV16-positive cancers. The method was immunoSEQ multiplex PCR; TCRdb's version includes in-frame clones alone and lacks a portion of them. This sample has more than 9,000 clones, with 65% to 70% found just once. The material was obtained from a patient who underwent chemoradiotherapy. The receptors here all came from a human donor with HPV-associated anogenital cancer.

This clone was recorded only once. The chain links TRBV11-3 to TRBJ2-5, with 9 bases fitting TRBD1. The J call is in doubt because the DNA end fits TRBJ2-7 better. Germline CDR1 SGHNT, CDR2 YENEEA. This CDR3 comprises 14 residues. The CDR3 protein is CASSLAGTGNEQYF. CDR3 nucleotide sequence: TGTGCCAGCAGCTTAGCCGGGACAGGGAACGAGCAGTACTTC.

This clone was found a few times. This chain links TRBV4-1 with TRBJ1-5; D possibly corresponds to TRBD1 (5 bases). V lost 1 base to trimming and J lost 3 bases, with 10 bases between them. The CDR3 sequence is 15 residues long. CDR1 MGHRA and CDR2 YSYEKL come from the germline V gene. In DNA form, the CDR3 reads TGCGCCAGCAGCCAAGGAGGGACCCACAATCAGCCCCAGCATTTT. This gives the protein CASSQGGTHNQPQHF.

This rearrangement joins TRBV5-4 to TRBJ2-2, with D tentatively TRBD2 (5 bases). Per the germline V gene, CDR1 is SGHNT and CDR2 is YYREEE (reference sequence). V was shortened by 5 bases and J by 2 bases, with 13 bases between the two germline ends. The CDR3 length is 15 residues. The CDR3 protein is CASRGSGINTGELFF. The CDR3 nucleotides read TGTGCCAGCAGAGGCTCGGGGATAAACACCGGGGAGCTGTTTTTT. Supplemented by reference TRBV5-4 and TRBJ2-2, the full variable domain reads ETGVTQSPTHLIKTRGQQVTLRCSSQSGHNTVSWYQQALGQGPQFIFQYYREEENGRGNFPPRFSGLQFPNYSSELNVNALELDDSALYLCASRGSGINTGELFFGEGSRLTVL.

The chain employs TRBV2 and TRBJ1-2; D is possibly TRBD1 (6 bases). The CDR3 length is 14 residues. V was shortened by 6 bases and J by 2 bases, with 13 bases between the two germline ends. Per germline, CDR1 SNHLY and CDR2 FYNNEI. CDR3 loop: CASRSRGENYGYTF. The CDR3 DNA follows: TGTGCCAGCAGAAGCAGGGGCGAGAACTATGGCTACACCTTC.

J is TRBJ2-2 and V is TRBV28; TRBD2 is a possible D gene (5 bases). The CDR3 contains 16 residues. The germline CDR1 and CDR2 sequences are MDHEN and SYDVKM. The ends were cut back, 6 bases at V and 1 base at J, with 15 bases in the middle. For the CDR3, the DNA is TGTGCCAGCAGCCCTACGTATGGAGGGAACACCGGGGAGCTGTTTTTT. Its translation is CASSPTYGGNTGELFF. The whole variable domain, remainder taken from reference TRBV28 and TRBJ2-2, is DVKVTQSSRYLVKRTGEKVFLECVQDMDHENMFWYRQDPGLGLRLIYFSYDVKMKEKGDIPEGYSVSREKKERFSLILESASTNQTSMYLCASSPTYGGNTGELFFGEGSRLTVL.

The genes are TRBV30 and TRBJ1-2, with 7 bases that match TRBD1. The V segment lost 5 bases and the J segment 2 bases; nucleotides outside the gene matches: 5. Germline V lookup: CDR1 GTSNPN, CDR2 SVGIG (reference sequence). The CDR3 is 13 residues long. Here the CDR3 reads CAWEGQPNYGYTF. CDR3 DNA: TGTGCCTGGGAGGGACAGCCAAACTATGGCTACACCTTC.

This clone was detected only once. The gene calls are TRBV19 and TRBJ2-1, with TRBD1 matching 10 bases. Germline CDR1 is LNHDA and CDR2 is SQIVND (reference sequence). Losses at the gene ends were 3 bases for V and 7 bases for J; bases not matched to a gene: 21. This CDR3 has 20 residues. The CDR3 sequence is CASSIRSPRTGGHPLNEQFF. In DNA, the CDR3 is TGTGCCAGTAGTATCCGGAGCCCTAGGACAGGGGGGCACCCGCTAAATGAGCAGTTCTTC.

The chain has TRBV4-2 and TRBJ1-3; TRBD1 matches 7 bases. Germline V CDR1 and CDR2: LGHNA, YNFKEQ. The CDR3 has 19 residues. After removal of 2 bases from V and 0 bases from J, the junction contained 13 bases not matched to a gene. The CDR3 sequence: CASSQNSPGTAFSGNTIYF. The CDR3 nucleotides are TGTGCCAGCAGCCAAAACTCCCCTGGGACAGCCTTCTCTGGAAACACCATATATTTT.

The chain carries TRBV7-2 and TRBJ2-2; 8 bases match TRBD1. The germline CDR1 and CDR2 sequences are SGHTA and FQGNSA. Trimming took 6 bases from V and 7 from J; bases not matched to a gene: 10. The CDR3 sequence is 15 residues long. The CDR3 DNA reads TGTGCCAGCAGTCCCCGGACAGGGTTTGGCGGGGAGCTGTTTTTT. Translated: CASSPRTGFGGELFF.

The chain recombines TRBV6-1 with TRBJ2-5; D not certain. CDR3 size: 11 residues. The V and J ends lost 4 bases and 2 bases respectively, with 2 bases between them. CDR1 is MNHNS, CDR2 SASEGT, per germline. DNA of the CDR3: TGTGCCAGCAGTGCACAAGAGACCCAGTACTTC. Protein sequence: CASSAQETQYF.

The chain couples TRBV5-6 to TRBJ2-2, with no clear D. The CDR3 spans 16 residues. The V end lost 0 bases, the J end lost 0 bases, and 9 bases lay between the germline ends. Germline values: CDR1 SGHDT, CDR2 YYEEEE. CDR3 sequence (DNA): TGTGCCAGCAGCTTGGACCTCCGGCCGAACACCGGGGAGCTGTTTTTT. The encoded protein is CASSLDLRPNTGELFF.

The chain carries TRBV19 and TRBJ1-6; D not resolved. Germline V CDR1 and CDR2: LNHDA, SQIVND (reference sequence). The CDR3 covers 13 residues. V was trimmed by 3 bases and J by 7 bases, leaving 7 bases between them. CDR3 protein: CASSILGNSPLHF. In DNA form, the CDR3 reads TGTGCCAGTAGTATCCTGGGAAATTCACCCCTCCACTTT.

V usage is TRBV11-2 and J usage is TRBJ2-5; 8 bases line up with TRBD2. The J call is in doubt because the DNA end fits TRBJ2-7 better. There are 17 residues in the CDR3. CDR1 is SGHAT and CDR2 is FQNNGV in the germline V gene. CDR3 coding DNA: TGTGCCAGCAGTTCGTCGGCGGGGGGTCTCCAAACCTACGAGCAGTACTTC. Translation gives CASSSSAGGLQTYEQYF.

CDR3 amino acids: CASSPDSSYEQYF. The CDR3 bases are TGTGCCAGCTCACCAGACAGCTCCTACGAGCAGTACTTC. The rearrangement joins TRBV18 to TRBJ2-7; D is perhaps TRBD1 (5 bases). V was clipped by 2 bases and J by 0 bases, with 5 bases between them. The CDR3 spans 13 residues. Germline loops: CDR1 KGHSH, CDR2 LQKENI.